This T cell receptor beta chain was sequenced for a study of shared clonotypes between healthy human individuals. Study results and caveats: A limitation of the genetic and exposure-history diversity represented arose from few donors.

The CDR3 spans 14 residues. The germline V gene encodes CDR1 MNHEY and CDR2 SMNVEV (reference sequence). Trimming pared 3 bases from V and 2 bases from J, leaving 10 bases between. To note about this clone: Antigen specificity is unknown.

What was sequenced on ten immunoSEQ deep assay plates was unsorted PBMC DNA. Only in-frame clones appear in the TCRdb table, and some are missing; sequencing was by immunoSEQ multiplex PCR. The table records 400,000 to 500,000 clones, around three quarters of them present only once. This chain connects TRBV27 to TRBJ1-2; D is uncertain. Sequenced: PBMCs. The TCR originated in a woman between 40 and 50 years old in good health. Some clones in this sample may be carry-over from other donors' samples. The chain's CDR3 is CASSFSGSNYGYTF. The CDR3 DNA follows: TGTGCCAGCAGTTTTTCTGGGTCCAACTATGGCTACACCTTC.